What follows is one T cell receptor (beta chain) and its context. Other DNA sequences within the sample encode an identical CDR3. The data were taken from a study of blood T cell repertoires in COVID-19. Study-wide context: Samples taken during acute and convalescent COVID-19 were collected in the United States, Italy and Spain. Sources were T cells, B-cell-depleted T cells, or PBMCs; the material itself was cDNA or gDNA.

The length of the CDR3 is 13 residues. With V trimmed by 5 bases and J by 3 bases, 4 bases remained unmatched. Germline-derived CDR1 and CDR2 are SGHAT and FQNNGV. The data were produced by immunoSEQ multiplex PCR, yet TCRdb's version contains in-frame clones alone and is incomplete. The sample includes a few hundred thousand clones, about 86% of them seen just once. V gene TRBV11-2 combines with J gene TRBJ2-7; 7 bases agree with TRBD1. This sequence was found in a man aged 55 to 69 with acute or convalescent COVID-19. The sequencing sample was made of peripheral blood. The CDR3 DNA sequence: TGTGCCAGCAGCAGGGACAGAGACTACGAGCAGTACTTC. Translation gives CASSRDRDYEQYF.